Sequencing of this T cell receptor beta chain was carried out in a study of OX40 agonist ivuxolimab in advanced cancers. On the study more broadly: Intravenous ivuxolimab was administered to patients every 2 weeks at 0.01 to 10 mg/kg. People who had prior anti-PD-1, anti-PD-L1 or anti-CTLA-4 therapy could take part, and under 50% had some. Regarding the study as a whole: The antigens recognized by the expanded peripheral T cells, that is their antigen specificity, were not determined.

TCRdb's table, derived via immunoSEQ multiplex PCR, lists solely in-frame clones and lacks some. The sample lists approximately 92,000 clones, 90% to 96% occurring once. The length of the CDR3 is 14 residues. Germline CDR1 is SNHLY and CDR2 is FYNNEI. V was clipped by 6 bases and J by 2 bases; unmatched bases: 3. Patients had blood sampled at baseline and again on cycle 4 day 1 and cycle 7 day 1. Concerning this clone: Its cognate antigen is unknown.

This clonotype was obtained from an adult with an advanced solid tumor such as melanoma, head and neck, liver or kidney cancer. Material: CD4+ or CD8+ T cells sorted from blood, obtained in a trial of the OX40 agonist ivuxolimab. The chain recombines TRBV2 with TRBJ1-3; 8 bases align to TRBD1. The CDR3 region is CASSTGGTGNTIYF. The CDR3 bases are TGTGCCAGCAGCACAGGGGGAACTGGAAACACCATATATTTT.